These T cell receptor beta chains were read from a single sample in a study of CD8 T cells in Susac syndrome. TCRdb used MiXCR to reprocess the immunoSEQ multiplex PCR reads, holding one entry per CDR3 protein. This table has approximately 140,000 distinct CDR3 sequences, 75% to 90% appearing once. The specimen was CD8+ T cells from PBMCs. All receptors derive from a human donor with multiple sclerosis. The conserved cysteine and the conserved F or W are not part of the CDR3 here.

cdr3_aa	cdr3_length	v_call	j_call
ASSLERETRNSPLH	14	TRBV7-9	TRBJ1-6
ATKISNQPQH	10	TRBV19	TRBJ1-5
ASSGTGESSPLH	12	TRBV6-5	TRBJ1-6
ASSLSQESTETHRETTNYGYT	21	TRBV11-2	TRBJ1-2
ASSGGLAGGNEQF	13	TRBV9	TRBJ2-1
ASSQESEQY	9	TRBV4-2	TRBJ2-7
ASSPGTGGATDTQY	14	TRBV5-1	TRBJ2-3
ASSLDSAYGYT	11	TRBV11-3	TRBJ1-2
ASSPRPWVEQY	11	TRBV28	TRBJ2-7
AWSAGQGYIRYT	12	TRBV30	TRBJ1-2
ASSLAWTGAETQY	13	TRBV7-7	TRBJ2-5
SVDITGTSGSKYNEQF	16	TRBV29-1	TRBJ2-1
ASSPGGATYEQY	12	TRBV9	TRBJ2-7
ASSEPPGLPTVYGYT	15	TRBV6-1	TRBJ1-2
ATSVGGYSPLH	11	TRBV12-3/TRBV12-4	TRBJ1-6
ASSQVPIGTAYNEQF	15	TRBV4-3	TRBJ2-1
SAIPLIEGSREAF	13	TRBV20-1	TRBJ1-1
SDLEKREGLSYNEQF	15	TRBV29-1	TRBJ2-1
SVSGSSMGYT	10	TRBV29-1	TRBJ1-2
ASSYSTGVEKLF	12	TRBV6-2/TRBV6-3	TRBJ1-4
ASSEGTDTQY	10	TRBV18	TRBJ2-3
ASSLGGEHSDEQF	13	TRBV7-8	TRBJ2-1
ASSQDLEDTQY	11	TRBV4-1	TRBJ2-3
ASSLVGGLNEQY	12	TRBV7-9	TRBJ2-7
ASREGPSGNTIY	12	TRBV3-1	TRBJ1-3
ASSMIGAGGRQETQY	15	TRBV5-1	TRBJ2-5
ATSPSGRRNNEQF	13	TRBV24-1	TRBJ2-1
ASSIPLAGGYEQY	13	TRBV19	TRBJ2-7
ADLGLAGLKNTGELF	15	TRBV23-1	TRBJ2-2
ARSSLDREAF	10	TRBV19	TRBJ1-1
ASNQGMSNQPQH	12	TRBV19	TRBJ1-5
ASSTDGAGGYT	11	TRBV6-6	TRBJ1-2
ASVSGIDGEQF	11	TRBV7-6	TRBJ2-1
ASIRDSTNEKLF	12	TRBV2	TRBJ1-4
ASSQGSGREQY	11	TRBV4-1	TRBJ2-7
ASHDRGNSPLH	11	TRBV19	TRBJ1-6
ASSYSFWGNNTEAF	14	TRBV6-5	TRBJ1-1
ASSLPLLAGAPIIIAGELF	19	TRBV7-6	TRBJ2-2
ASSPTSEITNYGYT	14	TRBV7-9	TRBJ1-2
AIRETSGSTDTQY	13	TRBV10-3	TRBJ2-3
ASSSPTPGFYGYT	13	TRBV28	TRBJ1-2
ASSRNRDRSYSNQPQH	16	TRBV5-6	TRBJ1-5
ASSLVPGNQETQY	13	TRBV11-2	TRBJ2-5
ASSSSGGPTGELF	13	TRBV27	TRBJ2-2
ASSSPGSETQY	11	TRBV7-9	TRBJ2-5
ASSSQGIRGYT	11	TRBV11-1	TRBJ1-2
ASSLGLQTSGATYEQY	16	TRBV13	TRBJ2-7